These T cell receptor beta chains were read from a single sample in a study of control samples from healthy donors and cancer patients. Repertoires were generated with immunoSEQ multiplex PCR, while TCRdb's copy carries only in-frame clones and drops some. The sample holds 95,000 to 150,000 clones, around 86% seen once. Sample: blood. These receptors were collected from a man aged 35 to 55 in good health. The CDR3 runs from the conserved cysteine through the conserved F or W. The order of the fields is V gene, J gene, CDR3 protein.

V: TRBV29-1
J: TRBJ2-5
CDR3: CSTLGAVVQETQYF

V: TRBV30
J: TRBJ1-5
CDR3: CAWSSNQPQHF

V: TRBV4-1
J: TRBJ1-2
CDR3: CASSQEHLTFNGYTF

V: TRBV7-2
J: TRBJ1-6
CDR3: CASSNRRSSYNSPLHF

V: TRBV3-1/TRBV3-2
J: TRBJ1-6
CDR3: CASSQDVTGDSYNSPLHF

V: TRBV27
J: TRBJ2-7
CDR3: CASTRTGSSYEQYF

V: TRBV5-5
J: TRBJ1-2
CDR3: CASSLILRGDGYTF

V: TRBV11-3
J: TRBJ2-4
CDR3: CASSLRAGEAKNIQYF

V: TRBV9
J: TRBJ1-2
CDR3: CASSVADRQVNYGYTF

V: TRBV6-2/TRBV6-3
J: TRBJ1-2
CDR3: CASSPDREYGYTF

V: TRBV29-1
J: TRBJ2-1
CDR3: CSARATSGVINNEQFF